The 27 T cell receptor beta chains below were found in one sample sequenced in a study of blood T cell repertoires in COVID-19. Some clones are missing from TCRdb's copy, which holds only in-frame ones; the method was immunoSEQ multiplex PCR. The sample lists 200,000 to 250,000 clones, 90% occurring once. Sequencing was done on a sample of PBMCs or T cells enriched from blood (not recorded which). The receptors shown here come from a man aged 25 to 40 who had been exposed to COVID-19.

The rearrangement joins TRBV19 to TRBJ2-3, with 9 bases identical to TRBD1. The CDR3 totals 14 residues. Germline assignment: CDR1 LNHDA and CDR2 SQIVND (reference sequence). The V segment lost 9 bases and the J segment 3 bases; nucleotides outside the gene matches: 7. CDR3 sequence (DNA): TGTGCCAGCAAGGGGACAGGGCGAACAGATACGCAGTATTTT. Encoded protein: CASKGTGRTDTQYF.

This chain uses TRBV6-5 with TRBJ2-1, with 8 bases that match TRBD2. V lost 8 bases and J lost 7; bases outside the gene matches: 7. The CDR3 spans 13 residues. The germline CDR1 and CDR2 sequences are MNHEY and SVGAGI. CDR3 residues: CASPGRGWNEQFF. CDR3 in DNA: TGTGCCAGCCCCGGGAGGGGGTGGAATGAGCAGTTCTTC.

This chain connects TRBV28 to TRBJ2-2; 12 bases agree with TRBD1. The CDR3 is 15 amino acids. CDR1 and CDR2 (germline): MDHEN, SYDVKM. V shed 8 bases, J shed 3 bases, and the junction held 4 bases outside the gene matches. CDR3 amino acids: CASGGQGAYTGELFF. For the CDR3, the DNA is TGTGCCAGCGGGGGACAGGGGGCTTACACCGGGGAGCTGTTTTTT.

The chain uses TRBV18 and TRBJ1-4; 7 bases map to TRBD1. The V segment lost 6 bases and the J segment 7 bases; nucleotides outside the gene matches: 8. The CDR3 spans 14 residues. CDR1 and CDR2 from the germline V gene are KGHSH and LQKENI. CDR3 nucleotide sequence: TGTGCCAGCTCCCCCGAGGGGGCGCGTGAAAAACTGTTTTTT. Translating gives CASSPEGAREKLFF.

The table lists this clone with a count of one. This chain links TRBV19 with TRBJ2-2; 11 bases match TRBD2. The germline V gene encodes CDR1 LNHDA and CDR2 SQIVND (reference sequence). The CDR3 is made up of 17 amino acids. V dropped 3 bases and J dropped 1; count of bases not matched to a gene: 4. The CDR3 here is CASSIVGTSGNTGELFF. DNA for the CDR3: TGTGCCAGTAGTATCGTAGGGACTAGCGGGAACACCGGGGAGCTGTTTTTT.

This clone was detected only once. In DNA, the CDR3 is TGCGCCAGCAGCCCCAGTGGGGGCGAGAACACTGAAGCTTTCTTT. Protein sequence: CASSPSGGENTEAFF. The rearrangement joins TRBV4-3 to TRBJ1-1, with D possibly matching TRBD1 (6 bases). CDR3 size: 15 residues. The germline V gene encodes CDR1 LGHNA and CDR2 YSLEER. Trimming took off 4 bases at V and 1 base at J, with 13 bases between the two ends.

V is TRBV7-8 and J is TRBJ1-1; D is possibly TRBD1 (5 bases). V gave up 3 bases and J gave up 2 bases, with 13 bases separating them. Germline V gene lookup returns CDR1 SGHVS and CDR2 FQNEAQ. The CDR3 is made up of 15 amino acids. CDR3 DNA: TGTGCCAGCAGCTTGGAGGGACTGACTAACACTGAAGCTTTCTTT. The encoded protein is CASSLEGLTNTEAFF.

The chain couples TRBV9 to TRBJ2-5; 8 bases are a match to TRBD2. Looked up from germline, CDR1 is SGDLS and CDR2 is YYNGEE. This CDR3 region has 16 residues. V lost 1 base to trimming and J lost 2 bases; unmatched junction nucleotides: 7. Written as DNA, the CDR3 is TGTGCCAGCAGCGTACTTCCCGCGGGGGGACAAGAGACCCAGTACTTC. This encodes CASSVLPAGGQETQYF.

CDR3 in amino acids: CASSPAGYNEKLFF. The CDR3 DNA is TGTGCCAGCTCACCAGCCGGGTACAATGAAAAACTGTTTTTT. The chain is built from TRBV18 and TRBJ1-4; no definite D call. The CDR3 consists of 14 residues. V lost 2 bases to trimming and J lost 5 bases, with 9 bases between them. CDR1 KGHSH and CDR2 LQKENI come from the germline V gene. Looking up the rest from reference TRBV18 and TRBJ1-4 gives the full variable domain: NAGVMQNPRHLVRRRGQEARLRCSPMKGHSHVYWYRQLPEEGLKFMVYLQKENIIDESGMPKERFSAEFPKEGPSILRIQQVVRGDSAAYFCASSPAGYNEKLFFGSGTQLSVL.

This chain's CDR3 is CASREAPADTQYF. The CDR3 coding sequence is TGTGCCAGCAGGGAGGCGCCCGCCGATACGCAGTATTTT. V usage is TRBV6-5 and J usage is TRBJ2-3; TRBD2 is a possible D gene (5 bases). Germline V lookup: CDR1 MNHEY, CDR2 SVGAGI. The CDR3 loop spans 13 amino acids. The V and J ends lost 6 bases and 6 bases respectively, with 13 bases between them.

The J gene is TRBJ2-1, the V gene TRBV29-1, with 9 positions matching TRBD1. There are 16 residues in the CDR3. V shed 4 bases, J shed 4 bases, and the junction held 11 bases outside the gene matches. Per germline, CDR1 SQVTM and CDR2 ANQGSEA. CDR3 nucleotide sequence: TGCAGCGTTGTGGGAACAGGGGGCGAGGGGTACAATGAGCAGTTCTTC. Translation: CSVVGTGGEGYNEQFF.

This chain links TRBV18 with TRBJ2-7; TRBD1 matches 8 bases. The CDR3 sequence is 14 residues long. After removal of 3 bases from V and 4 bases from J, the junction contained 5 bases not matched to a gene. Germline V CDR1 and CDR2: KGHSH, LQKENI. The CDR3 is CASSPAGGVYEQYF. In DNA form, the CDR3 reads TGTGCCAGCTCACCCGCAGGGGGCGTGTACGAGCAGTACTTC.

This clone appeared once. This chain joins TRBV30 and TRBJ1-2, with D possibly matching TRBD1 (5 bases). In germline, CDR1 is GTSNPN, CDR2 SVGIG (reference sequence). There are 14 residues in the CDR3. The germline V and J ends were trimmed by 4 bases and 2 bases, with 14 bases remaining between them. In DNA, the CDR3 is TGTGCCTGGAATCCCGGGGGAGTAAACTATGGCTACACCTTC. Its translation is CAWNPGGVNYGYTF. Full variable domain (missing parts from reference TRBV30 and TRBJ1-2): SQTIHQWPATLVQPVGSPLSLECTVEGTSNPNLYWYRQAAGRGLQLLFYSVGIGQISSEVPQNLSASRPQDRQFILSSKKLLLSDSGFYLCAWNPGGVNYGYTFGSGTRLTVV.

The chain employs TRBV12-5 and TRBJ2-7; TRBD2 is a possible D gene (6 bases). The V end was cut by 2 bases, the J end by 2 bases, with 10 bases between. Germline lookup yields CDR1 LGHNT and CDR2 FRNRAP. The CDR3 has 14 residues. The DNA for the CDR3 is TGTGCTAGTGGTTTGATAGCGGAGGCCTACGAGCAGTACTTC. Translated, it gives CASGLIAEAYEQYF.

The DNA of the CDR3 is TGTGCCAGCAGCCCGGTCAAAAGATATGAAAAACTGTTTTTT. Translated, it gives CASSPVKRYEKLFF. The chain links TRBV7-9 to TRBJ1-4; D call uncertain. CDR3 size: 14 residues. Trimming removed 5 bases from V and 6 bases from J, with 13 bases in between. CDR1 is SEHNR and CDR2 is FQNEAQ in the germline V gene (reference sequence).

The chain carries TRBV5-6 and TRBJ1-2; D might be TRBD1 (6 bases). The CDR3 length is 14 residues. Trimming removed 6 bases at V and 7 bases at J, with 19 bases between. CDR1 and CDR2 from the germline V gene are SGHDT and YYEEEE. The CDR3 nucleotides are TGTGCCAGCACCGGGTTCGGGGGGGCGGTTGGCTACACCTTC. It yields the protein CASTGFGGAVGYTF.

The chain combines TRBV5-4 with TRBJ1-6; 7 bases are shared with TRBD1. J gave up 7 bases and V 0 bases, and 7 bases lay outside the gene matches. The CDR3 covers 16 residues. CDR1 and CDR2 from the germline V gene are SGHNT and YYREEE (reference sequence). The CDR3 protein is CASSLAGDRVNSPLHF. Here the CDR3 DNA reads TGTGCCAGCAGCTTGGCCGGGGACAGAGTGAATTCACCCCTCCACTTT.

The chain combines TRBV6-5 with TRBJ2-3; TRBD2 matches 8 bases. This CDR3 is 16 amino acids long. Germline-derived CDR1 and CDR2 are MNHEY and SVGAGI. The V gene end was trimmed by 0 bases and the J gene end by 5 bases; junction bases not matched to a gene: 7. DNA of the CDR3: TGTGCCAGCAGTTACTCGGGGCGGGGGGAAAGAGATACGCAGTATTTT. It is translated as CASSYSGRGERDTQYF.

A few counts support this clone. The V and J genes are TRBV10-1 and TRBJ2-1, with 9 bases identical to TRBD2. The CDR3 covers 14 residues. The V segment lost 9 bases and the J segment 5 bases; nucleotides outside the gene matches: 8. CDR1 WNHNN and CDR2 SYGVQD come from the germline V gene (reference sequence). The DNA for the CDR3 is TGCGCCAGGGGACGACTAGCGGATCACAATGAGCAGTTCTTC. Translation gives CARGRLADHNEQFF.

The CDR3, as DNA: TGCGCCAGCAGGATGGGGGCGGGACAGGGATTTTCGACCGGGGAGCTGTTTTTT. Translation gives CASRMGAGQGFSTGELFF. The J gene is TRBJ2-2, the V gene TRBV10-2; TRBD1 aligns across 9 bases. After removal of 6 bases from V and 5 bases from J, the junction contained 16 bases not matched to a gene. Per the germline V gene, CDR1 is WSHSY and CDR2 is SAAADI. CDR3 length: 18 amino acids.

This rearrangement joins TRBV6-1 to TRBJ2-3, with 7 bases lining up with TRBD1. Germline V CDR1 and CDR2: MNHNS, SASEGT. This CDR3 is 17 amino acids long. Losses at the gene ends were 4 bases for V and 0 bases for J; bases not matched to a gene: 10. CDR3 sequence reads: CASSVGTAQISTDTQYF. In nucleotides, the CDR3 is TGTGCCAGCAGTGTTGGGACAGCGCAAATAAGCACAGATACGCAGTATTTT.

This rearrangement joins TRBV7-9 to TRBJ2-5, with 9 bases matching TRBD2. Germline trimming cut 0 bases from V and 5 bases from J; bases unmatched to any gene: 10. Germline CDR1 is SEHNR and CDR2 is FQNEAQ (reference sequence). The CDR3 length is 17 residues. The CDR3: CASSLAVSGGPWETQYF. DNA of the CDR3: TGTGCCAGCAGCTTAGCGGTTAGCGGGGGCCCGTGGGAGACCCAGTACTTC.

The V call is TRBV12-5, the J call TRBJ1-5, with 8 positions matching TRBD1. V lost 4 bases to trimming and J lost 5 bases; unmatched junction nucleotides: 7. The V gene's germline CDR1 is LGHNT and CDR2 FRNRAP. This CDR3 is built from 15 residues. CDR3 in DNA: TGTGCTAGTGGTTCCCGTCCGGGACAGGATCAGCCCCAGCATTTT. This translates into CASGSRPGQDQPQHF.

The rearrangement joins TRBV28 to TRBJ1-1, with TRBD1 as a possible D gene (5 bases). Per germline, CDR1 MDHEN and CDR2 SYDVKM. V was clipped by 3 bases and J by 5 bases, with 13 bases between them. This CDR3 is built from 14 residues. The CDR3 protein is CASSFRKGLTEAFF. In DNA form, the CDR3 reads TGTGCCAGCAGTTTTCGGAAGGGGTTAACTGAAGCTTTCTTT.

The gene calls are TRBV6-5 and TRBJ2-1, with TRBD1 matching over 11 bases. The CDR3 sequence is 13 residues long. Germline V gene data show CDR1 as MNHEY and CDR2 as SVGAGI. Losses at the gene ends were 8 bases for V and 9 bases for J; bases not matched to a gene: 6. CDR3 in DNA: TGTGCCAGCGCCCGGGACAGGGGGGGTGAGCAGTTCTTC. Translating it yields CASARDRGGEQFF.

This clone was picked up a small number of times. The V call is TRBV7-3, the J call TRBJ2-3, with TRBD2 matching over 14 bases. The CDR3 runs 14 residues. V lost 5 bases, J lost 9 bases, and 4 bases stayed unmatched. Germline CDR1 SGHTA, CDR2 FQGTGA. The CDR3 loop is CASSPGTSGGTQYF. CDR3 bases: TGTGCCAGCAGCCCCGGGACTAGCGGGGGAACGCAGTATTTT.

The chain carries TRBV7-9 and TRBJ1-5; the D gene is possibly TRBD1 (5 bases). V was pared by 5 bases and J by 13 bases, with 15 bases between. The germline V gene has CDR1 SEHNR and CDR2 FQNEAQ (reference sequence). The CDR3 spans 12 residues. Here the CDR3 DNA reads TGTGCCAGCAGCCCCCTTGGGGCAGGGCAGCATTTT. Amino acids: CASSPLGAGQHF.